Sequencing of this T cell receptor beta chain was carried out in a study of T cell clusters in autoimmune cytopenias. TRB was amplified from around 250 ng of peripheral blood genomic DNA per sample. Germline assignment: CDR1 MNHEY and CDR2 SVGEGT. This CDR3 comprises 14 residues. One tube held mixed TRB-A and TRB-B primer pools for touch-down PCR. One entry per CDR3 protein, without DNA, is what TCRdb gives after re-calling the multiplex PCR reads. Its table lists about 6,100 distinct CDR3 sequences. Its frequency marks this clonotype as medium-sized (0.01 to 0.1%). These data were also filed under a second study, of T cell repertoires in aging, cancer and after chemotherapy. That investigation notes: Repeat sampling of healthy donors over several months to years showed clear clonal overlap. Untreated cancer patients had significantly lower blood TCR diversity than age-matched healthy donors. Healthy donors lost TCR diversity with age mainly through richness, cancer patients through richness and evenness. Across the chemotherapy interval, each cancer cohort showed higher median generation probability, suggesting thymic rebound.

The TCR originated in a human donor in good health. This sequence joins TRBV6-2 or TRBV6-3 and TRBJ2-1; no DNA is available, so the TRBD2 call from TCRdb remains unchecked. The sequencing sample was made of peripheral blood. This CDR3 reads CASSTGTSSHEQFF.